A single sample gave rise to the 30 T cell receptor beta chains below, sequenced in a study of blood T cell repertoires in COVID-19. Libraries were prepared by immunoSEQ multiplex PCR; TCRdb keeps only in-frame clonotypes and omits some of them. Of fewer than 400,000 clones in the sample, around nine tenths were seen once. Input material: peripheral blood. These receptor sequences come from a human donor in a cohort sampled during active COVID-19.

This chain joins TRBV11-1 and TRBJ1-6; possible D gene TRBD1, 5 bases. V lost 5 bases, J lost 8 bases, and 16 bases lay in between. Germline V CDR1 and CDR2: SGHAT, FQDESV (reference sequence). The CDR3 totals 15 residues. The chain's CDR3 is CASSQAHKGYSPLHF. The CDR3 bases are TGTGCCAGCAGCCAGGCGCACAAGGGGTATTCACCCCTCCACTTT.

As concerns this clone: At one of its ends the junction is not consistent with the germline gene, which may arise from a read error. This chain connects TRBV6-1 to TRBJ2-3; 9 positions match TRBD2. Per the germline V gene, CDR1 is MNHNS and CDR2 is SASEGT. CDR3 length: 14 amino acids. The CDR3 nucleotides read TGTGCCAGCGGTGATCGCGGGGGGGCGGATACGCAGTATTTT. Translation: CASGDRGGADTQYF.

This CDR3 reads CASSLGVGQGNEKLFF. DNA for the CDR3: TGTGCCAGCAGCCTTGGAGTGGGACAGGGGAACGAAAAACTGTTTTTT. This sequence joins TRBV7-9 and TRBJ1-4; 10 bases are shared with TRBD1. The CDR3 has 16 amino acids. V was pared by 5 bases and J by 8 bases, with 11 bases of the junction left unmatched. CDR1 is SEHNR, CDR2 FQNEAQ, per germline (reference sequence).

The chain has TRBV19 and TRBJ1-4, with D perhaps TRBD1 (6 bases). The V gene lost 9 bases and the J gene lost 5 bases, with 19 bases spanning the gap. Germline V gene sequence: CDR1 LNHDA, CDR2 SQIVND (reference sequence). There are 15 residues in the CDR3. CDR3 nucleotides: TGTGCCAGCGTCCACGGCAGGGGAGGGAATGAAAAACTGTTTTTT. This sequence encodes CASVHGRGGNEKLFF.

The chain links TRBV7-9 to TRBJ2-2, with TRBD2 identical over 15 bases. V trimming: 5 bases; J trimming: 4 bases; junction bases outside the gene matches: 5. The CDR3 has 17 amino acids. From germline, CDR1 is SEHNR and CDR2 FQNEAQ (reference sequence). CDR3 nucleotide sequence: TGTGCCAGCAGCGCCGGGACTAGCGGGAGGAGCACCGGGGAGCTGTTTTTT. The encoded protein is CASSAGTSGRSTGELFF. Full variable domain (outside the CDR3, taken from reference TRBV7-9 and TRBJ2-2): DTGVSQNPRHKITKRGQNVTFRCDPISEHNRLYWYRQTLGQGPEFLTYFQNEAQLEKSRLLSDRFSAERPKGSFSTLEIQRTEQGDSAMYLCASSAGTSGRSTGELFFGEGSRLTVL.

The V and J genes are TRBV7-8 and TRBJ2-2; weak D call: TRBD2 (7 bases). The CDR3 covers 15 residues. V was pared by 5 bases and J by 5 bases, with 15 bases between. CDR1 and CDR2 (germline): SGHVS, FQNEAQ. The CDR3 region has the DNA TGTGCCAGCAGCACAAGGCGGGGGCTTACCGGGGAGCTGTTTTTT. This translates into CASSTRRGLTGELFF.

The chain uses TRBV20-1 and TRBJ2-7; D gene unclear. V lost 7 bases and J lost 0, with 7 bases in between. The length of the CDR3 is 11 residues. Looked up from germline, CDR1 is DFQATT and CDR2 is SNEGSKA (reference sequence). CDR3 protein: CSVVSSYEQYF. As DNA, the CDR3 is TGCAGTGTCGTTAGCTCCTACGAGCAGTACTTC.

This chain connects TRBV19 to TRBJ1-2; no clear D. CDR1 LNHDA and CDR2 SQIVND come from the germline V gene (reference sequence). The V gene lost 0 bases and the J gene lost 2 bases, with 16 bases spanning the gap. The CDR3 sequence is 17 residues long. The CDR3 nucleotides are TGTGCCAGTAGTATAGATCGGGAAGGTTCTATGAACTATGGCTACACCTTC. This codes for CASSIDREGSMNYGYTF.

V usage is TRBV12-3 or TRBV12-4 and J usage is TRBJ2-7, with 7 bases fitting TRBD1. The CDR3 is made up of 12 amino acids. Trimming at V came to 6 bases and at J to 3 bases, leaving 2 bases not matched to a gene. This CDR3 reads CASSRDSYEQYF. In nucleotides, the CDR3 is TGTGCCAGCAGCCGGGACAGCTACGAGCAGTACTTC.

V is TRBV11-2 and J is TRBJ1-2; a possible D gene is TRBD1 (6 bases). Trimming took 0 bases from V and 5 from J, leaving 10 bases between them. The CDR3 is 14 residues long. Germline V gene lookup returns CDR1 SGHAT and CDR2 FQNNGV. CDR3 sequence reads: CASSLEGTGYGYTF. DNA for the CDR3: TGTGCCAGCAGCTTAGAAGGTACAGGGTATGGCTACACCTTC.

The CDR3 region is CASSETTGMGDTEAFF. Written as DNA, the CDR3 is TGTGCCAGCAGTGAGACGACAGGGATGGGGGACACTGAAGCTTTCTTT. The chain carries TRBV28 and TRBJ1-1; 7 bases line up with TRBD1. V was clipped by 5 bases and J by 3 bases; unmatched bases: 12. This CDR3 is 16 amino acids long. Germline CDR1 and CDR2: MDHEN and SYDVKM.

In DNA, the CDR3 is TGCAGCGTTGAAAGGGGCAGGCAAGAGACCCAGTACTTC. Its translation: CSVERGRQETQYF. This chain joins TRBV29-1 and TRBJ2-5, with D tentatively TRBD1 (5 bases). This CDR3 comprises 13 residues. V shed 2 bases and J shed 2 bases, with 9 bases lying between them. The germline V gene has CDR1 SQVTM and CDR2 ANQGSEA.

The chain is built from TRBV19 and TRBJ1-2; D is possibly TRBD1 (6 bases). Germline V gene lookup returns CDR1 LNHDA and CDR2 SQIVND (reference sequence). This CDR3 has 13 residues. Trimming took 6 bases from V and 7 from J, leaving 15 bases between them. The CDR3 DNA follows: TGTGCCAGTAGACCCACAGGGCACCCTGGCTACACCTTC. Protein product: CASRPTGHPGYTF.

The J gene is TRBJ2-5, the V gene TRBV19; the D gene is possibly TRBD2 (5 bases). Deletions cut 9 bases from V and 5 bases from J, with 13 bases between. CDR3 size: 12 residues. Germline CDR1 LNHDA, CDR2 SQIVND (reference sequence). CDR3 in amino acids: CASLGSAETQYF. The DNA of the CDR3 is TGTGCCAGCCTTGGGAGTGCGGAGACCCAGTACTTC.

This rearrangement joins TRBV27 to TRBJ2-5; the match to TRBD1 covers 9 bases. Germline V lookup: CDR1 MNHEY, CDR2 SMNVEV (reference sequence). The V gene end was trimmed by 6 bases and the J gene end by 4 bases; junction bases not matched to a gene: 9. This CDR3 spans 15 amino acids. The CDR3: CASSVGTGSRETQYF. CDR3 sequence (DNA): TGTGCCAGCAGCGTTGGGACAGGGAGTAGAGAGACCCAGTACTTC.

The chain uses TRBV10-2 and TRBJ2-7, with 8 bases lining up with TRBD2. The CDR3 extends over 13 amino acids. With 8 bases clipped from V and 0 bases from J, the junction kept 3 bases outside the gene matches. CDR1 and CDR2 (germline): WSHSY, SAAADI. CDR3 sequence: CASHSGNSYEQYF. The CDR3 bases are TGCGCCAGCCATAGCGGGAACTCCTACGAGCAGTACTTC.

In its sample, this clone was seen once. The chain couples TRBV25-1 to TRBJ1-1; D unresolved. The V and J ends lost 3 bases and 3 bases respectively, with 14 bases between them. Per germline, CDR1 MGHDK and CDR2 SYGVNS. The CDR3 runs to 15 residues. In DNA form, the CDR3 reads TGTGCCAGCAGTGACTGGAGTTTTGAGGACACTGAAGCTTTCTTT. Translated: CASSDWSFEDTEAFF.

This clone was picked up one time. The CDR3 nucleotides read TGTGCCAGTAGTACTTACCCCCGCAGGGGCGATCAGCCCCAGCATTTT. It yields the protein CASSTYPRRGDQPQHF. The chain uses TRBV19 and TRBJ1-5; D is possibly TRBD1 (6 bases). Germline loops: CDR1 LNHDA, CDR2 SQIVND (reference sequence). This CDR3 has 16 residues. V dropped 4 bases and J dropped 5 bases, with 18 bases sitting between them.

The chain uses TRBV5-4 and TRBJ2-5, with D possibly being TRBD2 (5 bases). The V and J ends lost 1 base and 0 bases respectively, with 10 bases between them. The CDR3 has 15 residues. CDR1 SGHNT and CDR2 YYREEE come from the germline V gene (reference sequence). The CDR3 nucleotides read TGTGCCAGCAGCTTGCCAGCGGCAGACCAAGAGACCCAGTACTTC. Its protein is CASSLPAADQETQYF.

The V call is TRBV4-2, the J call TRBJ1-1; D may be TRBD1 (5 bases). This CDR3 has 15 residues. Germline V CDR1 and CDR2: LGHNA, YNFKEQ. The germline V and J ends were trimmed by 0 bases and 6 bases, with 14 bases remaining between them. The DNA of the CDR3 is TGTGCCAGCAGCCAAGAGGTCCAGGGAATCTCTGAAGCTTTCTTT. Its protein is CASSQEVQGISEAFF.

This clone was seen a single time. The chain has TRBV28 and TRBJ2-1; 11 bases fit TRBD2. The CDR3 has 14 amino acids. Trimming at V came to 6 bases and at J to 6 bases, leaving 4 bases not matched to a gene. The germline gives CDR1 MDHEN, CDR2 SYDVKM. The CDR3 is CASRLAGALNEQFF. The CDR3 DNA reads as TGTGCCAGCAGACTAGCGGGAGCCCTCAATGAGCAGTTCTTC.

The gene calls are TRBV7-9 and TRBJ1-4, with no clear D. The CDR3 spans 13 residues. The V end lost 5 bases, the J end lost 6 bases, and 10 bases lay between the germline ends. CDR1 is SEHNR, CDR2 FQNEAQ, per germline (reference sequence). CDR3 loop: CASSRAPYEKLFF. For the CDR3, the DNA is TGTGCCAGCAGCCGAGCCCCCTATGAAAAACTGTTTTTT. The complete variable domain, with remaining parts taken from reference TRBV7-9 and TRBJ1-4, reads DTGVSQNPRHKITKRGQNVTFRCDPISEHNRLYWYRQTLGQGPEFLTYFQNEAQLEKSRLLSDRFSAERPKGSFSTLEIQRTEQGDSAMYLCASSRAPYEKLFFGSGTQLSVL.

The chain couples TRBV28 to TRBJ2-1; D is ambiguous. CDR3 length: 13 amino acids. Deletions cut 8 bases from V and 4 bases from J, with 12 bases between. Per the germline V gene, CDR1 is MDHEN and CDR2 is SYDVKM. DNA of the CDR3: TGTGCCAGCGGCCCCGAATCTTACAATGAGCAGTTCTTC. Translation: CASGPESYNEQFF.

The CDR3 nucleotides read TGTGCCAGCAGTAGAAGGGAGACTCAGAACACTGAAGCTTTCTTT. Translated, it gives CASSRRETQNTEAFF. The chain combines TRBV6-5 with TRBJ1-1; D remains ambiguous. This CDR3 is 15 amino acids long. Germline CDR1 and CDR2: MNHEY and SVGAGI. V dropped 5 bases and J dropped 1 base, with 14 bases sitting between them.

The chain couples TRBV11-2 to TRBJ1-2; tentative D call: TRBD1 (6 bases). The V gene lost 6 bases and the J gene lost 2 bases, with 19 bases spanning the gap. Germline V gene lookup returns CDR1 SGHAT and CDR2 FQNNGV. The CDR3 spans 16 residues. This CDR3 reads CASSRGGPPGNYGYTF. CDR3 DNA: TGTGCCAGCAGTCGGGGGGGCCCACCAGGGAACTATGGCTACACCTTC.

This chain connects TRBV3-1 (or the pseudogene TRBV3-2) to TRBJ1-1; D may be TRBD1 (5 bases). The V end lost 1 base, the J end lost 5 bases, and 11 bases lay between the germline ends. The CDR3 covers 14 residues. The V gene's germline CDR1 is LGHDT and CDR2 YNNKEL (reference sequence). CDR3 DNA: TGTGCCAGCAGCCAAGTTGGTGGGGGGACTGAAGCTTTCTTT. Translation gives CASSQVGGGTEAFF.

The gene calls are TRBV5-8 and TRBJ2-1; 13 bases align to TRBD2. V shed 3 bases, J shed 10 bases, and the junction held 4 bases outside the gene matches. The CDR3 has 14 residues. Germline V gives CDR1 SGHTS, CDR2 YDEGEE. Here the CDR3 reads CASSWGLAGPEQFF. CDR3 DNA: TGTGCCAGCAGCTGGGGACTAGCGGGGCCAGAGCAGTTCTTC.

The chain has TRBV5-1 and TRBJ2-2, with a tentative D call TRBD2 (6 bases). Germline lookup yields CDR1 SGHRS and CDR2 YFSETQ. With 4 bases removed from V and 2 bases from J, the gap between germline ends came to 9 bases. This CDR3 region has 14 residues. As DNA, the CDR3 is TGCGCCAGCAGCCCTAGCGCCAACACCGGGGAGCTGTTTTTT. It encodes CASSPSANTGELFF.

This rearrangement joins TRBV6-5 to TRBJ2-3; 11 bases match TRBD1. Germline CDR1 and CDR2: MNHEY and SVGAGI. The CDR3 consists of 15 residues. Trimming at V came to 5 bases and at J to 3 bases, leaving 4 bases not matched to a gene. CDR3 sequence reads: CASSLRDRGTDTQYF. CDR3 DNA sequence: TGTGCCAGCAGTCTCCGGGACAGGGGGACAGATACGCAGTATTTT.

This clone has a single count. This chain joins TRBV29-1 and TRBJ2-7; 7 bases align to TRBD1. Germline V CDR1 and CDR2: SQVTM, ANQGSEA. V lost 3 bases to trimming and J lost 4 bases; unmatched junction nucleotides: 12. This CDR3 is 15 amino acids long. The CDR3 sequence is CSVERQGELYYEQYF. The CDR3 nucleotides are TGCAGCGTTGAGAGACAGGGAGAGCTCTATTACGAGCAGTACTTC.